The TCR beta chain described here comes from a study of cytomegalovirus exposure and HLA in healthy donors. It was with 60 Vbeta and 13 Jbeta primers that the PCR ran. Clones were sequenced by immunoSEQ multiplex PCR, and TCRdb holds only the in-frame ones, with some missing. The table lists 150,000 or so clones, 65% to 85% of them singletons, with 4.5% to 7% in the top ten. This clonotype was obtained from a woman in her forties in good health and CMV-seropositive. The sequenced sample consisted of PBMCs.

Written as DNA, the CDR3 is TGTGCCGCCGGGGAGCGGGAGCAGTTCTTC. This sequence encodes CAAGEREQFF. The chain recombines TRBV6-5 with TRBJ2-1; maybe TRBD2 (5 bases). Germline V gene sequence: CDR1 MNHEY, CDR2 SVGAGI. The CDR3 covers 10 residues. The V and J ends lost 11 bases and 10 bases respectively, with 12 bases between them.